Presented here are 24 T cell receptor beta chains from one specimen sequenced in a study of Graves' ophthalmopathy and Graves' hyperthyroidism. The authors amplified TCR beta CDR3 regions, and they did so from RNA transcripts for repertoire sequencing. Scientists carried out first-round RT-PCR using HTBI primers and then a second-round multiplex PCR. TCRdb itself ran the multiplex PCR reads through MiXCR, one entry per CDR3 protein. The sample has about 210,000 distinct CDR3 sequences, around 30% seen once. The sequencing input was peripheral blood. These receptor sequences come from a man aged 50 to 60 with Graves' ophthalmopathy.

This clonotype has at least ten counts. The V call is TRBV5-1, the J call TRBJ2-2, with D possibly TRBD1 on 5 matching bases. The CDR3 length is 15 residues. The germline V gene encodes CDR1 SGHRS and CDR2 YFSETQ. V gave up 1 base and J gave up 8 bases, with 15 bases separating them. CDR3 nucleotides: TGCGCCAGCAGCTTGACAGGTCCCTTTGCGGGGGAGCTGTTTTTT. Translated: CASSLTGPFAGELFF.

The chain links TRBV6-5 to TRBJ1-5; TRBD1 matches at 7 bases. The CDR3 is 15 residues long. Germline V CDR1 and CDR2: MNHEY, SVGAGI. V was pared by 0 bases and J by 7 bases, with 6 bases of the junction left unmatched. The CDR3 is CASSYSRQGGQPQHF. The CDR3 DNA reads TGTGCCAGCAGTTACTCGAGACAGGGAGGACAGCCCCAGCATTTT.

This rearrangement joins TRBV6-2 or TRBV6-3 to TRBJ1-2; D not resolved. Trimming took 2 bases from V and 2 from J, leaving 30 bases between them. This CDR3 has 21 amino acids. Germline CDR1 MNHEY, CDR2 SVGEGT. CDR3 in amino acids: CASSYGTLSRDVGRPNYGYTF. The CDR3 coding sequence is TGTGCCAGCAGTTACGGCACCCTGAGTAGAGACGTAGGACGGCCCAACTATGGCTACACCTTC.

This clonotype showed up many times. The gene calls are TRBV28 and TRBJ1-1; 7 bases fit TRBD1. This CDR3 has 15 amino acids. Germline values: CDR1 MDHEN, CDR2 SYDVKM. V gave up 5 bases and J gave up 3 bases; unmatched junction bases: 9. CDR3: CASSANRGVYTEAFF. The CDR3, as DNA: TGTGCCAGCAGTGCCAACAGGGGAGTGTACACTGAAGCTTTCTTT.

This clonotype was seen repeatedly, ten times or more. This sequence joins TRBV6-1 and TRBJ1-2; D not resolved. The CDR3 is 12 amino acids. The ends were cut back, 6 bases at V and 2 bases at J, with 7 bases in the middle. The germline gives CDR1 MNHNS, CDR2 SASEGT. The CDR3 sequence is CASRQANYGYTF. CDR3 sequence (DNA): TGTGCCAGCAGACAAGCGAACTATGGCTACACCTTC.

This clonotype was seen only once. This rearrangement joins TRBV30 to TRBJ1-5; no clear D. CDR3 length: 13 amino acids. V lost 5 bases, J lost 5 bases, and 13 bases lay in between. Germline V gene data show CDR1 as GTSNPN and CDR2 as SVGIG (reference sequence). This chain's CDR3 is CAWRSLPDQPQHF. CDR3 nucleotide sequence: TGTGCCTGGCGTAGCCTTCCGGATCAGCCCCAGCATTTT.

This clonotype came up many times. The gene calls are TRBV6-2 or TRBV6-3 and TRBJ1-1; D perhaps matches TRBD1 (6 bases). In germline, CDR1 is MNHEY, CDR2 SVGEGT. V dropped 0 bases and J dropped 7 bases, with 9 bases sitting between them. This CDR3 contains 13 residues. The CDR3 spells CASSYSGGHEAFF. The DNA for the CDR3 is TGTGCCAGCAGTTACTCAGGGGGGCATGAAGCTTTCTTT.

This clonotype was counted a single time. CDR3 region: CASFGSSYEQYF. In nucleotides, the CDR3 is TGTGCCAGCTTCGGGTCGTCCTACGAGCAGTACTTC. The V and J genes are TRBV6-2 or TRBV6-3 and TRBJ2-7; D gene unclear. CDR3 size: 12 residues. V lost 8 bases to trimming and J lost 1 base, with 9 bases between them. The V gene's germline CDR1 is MNHEY and CDR2 SVGEGT.

Many counts were recorded for this clonotype. The V and J genes are TRBV12-3 or TRBV12-4 and TRBJ1-1, with D tentatively TRBD1 (5 bases). This CDR3 is built from 13 residues. V lost 6 bases and J lost 6, with 14 bases in between. The CDR3 bases are TGTGCCAGCAGATTACCAGGGAGGCCTGAAGCTTTCTTT. Its protein is CASRLPGRPEAFF.

This clonotype showed up just a few times. DNA of the CDR3: TGTGCCAGCAGTATGGGACTAGCGGAGAGTATCGGGGAGCTGTTTTTT. As protein: CASSMGLAESIGELFF. The chain joins TRBV28 to TRBJ2-2; TRBD2 agrees at 11 bases. Germline V lookup: CDR1 MDHEN, CDR2 SYDVKM. The CDR3 loop spans 16 amino acids. V shed 5 bases and J 7 bases; nucleotides not matched to a gene: 9.

The sample holds many counts of this clonotype. V and J are TRBV12-3 or TRBV12-4 and TRBJ1-1; 7 nucleotides match TRBD1. The CDR3 is 15 amino acids. Trimming took 3 bases from V and 4 from J; bases not matched to a gene: 8. CDR3: CASSLTRGRATEAFF. DNA for the CDR3: TGTGCCAGCAGTTTGACCAGGGGGAGGGCCACTGAAGCTTTCTTT.

This clonotype has at least ten counts. This chain connects TRBV28 to TRBJ2-7; 9 nucleotides match TRBD2. Trimming at V came to 2 bases and at J to 6 bases, leaving 8 bases not matched to a gene. CDR3 length equals 15 residues. The V gene's germline CDR1 is MDHEN and CDR2 SYDVKM. CDR3 DNA: TGTGCCAGCAGTTTAATAGCGGGAGAGGGGGGCGAGCAGTACTTC. Its translation is CASSLIAGEGGEQYF.

This clonotype was detected ten times or more. V gene TRBV3-1 combines with J gene TRBJ1-1; D is unclear. Germline V lookup: CDR1 LGHDT, CDR2 YNNKEL (reference sequence). The CDR3 loop spans 14 amino acids. Trimming shortened V by 0 bases and J by 5 bases, and 10 bases separated the two germline ends. DNA for the CDR3: TGTGCCAGCAGCCAAGATCCGGGGTATACTGAAGCTTTCTTT. This codes for CASSQDPGYTEAFF. Using reference TRBV3-1 and TRBJ1-1 for the parts outside the CDR3, the full variable domain is DTAVSQTPKYLVTQMGNDKSIKCEQNLGHDTMYWYKQDSKKFLKIMFSYNNKELIINETVPNRFSPKSPDKAHLNLHINSLELGDSAVYFCASSQDPGYTEAFFGQGTRLTVV.

At least ten counts were recorded for this clonotype. The chain couples TRBV27 to TRBJ2-7, with TRBD2 matching 7 bases. The CDR3 has 15 residues. Unmatched junction bases numbered 5, after V lost 0 bases and J lost 3 bases. The germline gives CDR1 MNHEY, CDR2 SMNVEV (reference sequence). The CDR3 sequence: CASSLSIAGDYEQYF. CDR3 nucleotides: TGTGCCAGCAGTTTATCGATTGCGGGGGACTACGAGCAGTACTTC.

This clonotype was detected ten times or more. The chain has TRBV3-1 and TRBJ2-2, with D maybe TRBD1 (6 bases). With 1 base removed from V and 0 bases from J, the gap between germline ends came to 6 bases. Looked up from germline, CDR1 is LGHDT and CDR2 is YNNKEL (reference sequence). This CDR3 region has 15 residues. CDR3 region: CASSQGGPNTGELFF. In DNA form, the CDR3 reads TGTGCCAGCAGCCAAGGGGGGCCGAACACCGGGGAGCTGTTTTTT.

The chain is built from TRBV7-8 and TRBJ1-5; D is unresolved. CDR1 is SGHVS and CDR2 is FQNEAQ in the germline V gene. The V gene lost 1 base and the J gene lost 0 bases, with 13 bases spanning the gap. This CDR3 has 17 amino acids. CDR3 DNA sequence: TGTGCCAGCAGCTTAGTGGGCAGATCTCTTAGCAATCAGCCCCAGCATTTT. This encodes CASSLVGRSLSNQPQHF.

At least ten counts were recorded for this clonotype. The chain carries TRBV19 and TRBJ1-1; the D gene is possibly TRBD1 (6 bases). Germline values: CDR1 LNHDA, CDR2 SQIVND (reference sequence). V gave up 6 bases and J gave up 1 base, with 12 bases separating them. The CDR3 extends over 14 amino acids. The CDR3 DNA sequence: TGTGCCAGTAGCCCAACAGGGCCGAACACTGAAGCTTTCTTT. Its translation: CASSPTGPNTEAFF.

V usage is TRBV7-2 and J usage is TRBJ2-7; TRBD2 agrees at 14 bases. V dropped 5 bases and J dropped 8; count of bases not matched to a gene: 5. Germline CDR1 SGHTA, CDR2 FQGNSA. CDR3 length: 14 amino acids. CDR3 nucleotides: TGTGCCAGCAGCGCCGGGACTAGCGGGGGTCAGCAGTACTTC. Translation gives CASSAGTSGGQQYF.

This chain links TRBV6-2 or TRBV6-3 with TRBJ2-2, with 7 positions matching TRBD2. V shed 5 bases, J shed 0 bases, and the junction held 3 bases outside the gene matches. The germline CDR1 and CDR2 sequences are MNHEY and SVGEGT. This CDR3 contains 15 residues. CDR3 coding DNA: TGTGCCAGCAGTCGGGGACTACCGAACACCGGGGAGCTGTTTTTT. This encodes CASSRGLPNTGELFF.

This clonotype was picked up many times. The V and J genes are TRBV27 and TRBJ2-5, with 9 bases fitting TRBD1. The CDR3 is 14 amino acids. V gave up 5 bases and J gave up 4 bases; unmatched junction bases: 5. CDR1 and CDR2 from the germline V gene are MNHEY and SMNVEV (reference sequence). CDR3 loop: CASSPYRGLETQYF. The CDR3 DNA follows: TGTGCCAGCAGTCCCTACAGGGGGCTAGAGACCCAGTACTTC.

This chain connects TRBV13 to TRBJ2-7, with 8 bases aligning to TRBD1. The trim removed 4 bases at V and 3 bases at J, leaving 5 bases unmatched. Germline-derived CDR1 and CDR2 are PRHDT and FYEKMQ (reference sequence). The CDR3 runs to 14 residues. Written as DNA, the CDR3 is TGTGCCAGCAGCTGGGGACAGGTGAACTACGAGCAGTACTTC. The encoded protein is CASSWGQVNYEQYF.

V gene TRBV6-1 combines with J gene TRBJ2-7; the D call may be TRBD1 or TRBD2 (6 bases each). CDR3 length: 14 residues. CDR1 MNHNS and CDR2 SASEGT come from the germline V gene. The V end lost 1 base, the J end lost 3 bases, and 10 bases lay between the germline ends. The CDR3 DNA sequence: TGTGCCAGCAGTGAAGTTGGGGGGCACTACGAGCAGTACTTC. Amino acid sequence: CASSEVGGHYEQYF.

The J gene is TRBJ1-1, the V gene TRBV25-1; 7 positions match TRBD1. Germline lookup yields CDR1 MGHDK and CDR2 SYGVNS. Trimming cost V 8 bases and J 5 bases; bases outside gene matches: 5. The CDR3 is 12 amino acids. The CDR3 here is CASATGWTEAFF. CDR3 nucleotide sequence: TGTGCCAGCGCGACAGGGTGGACTGAAGCTTTCTTT.

In this sample, this clonotype turned up many times. The gene calls are TRBV6-5 and TRBJ2-7; perhaps TRBD2 as D (5 bases). The CDR3 sequence is 14 residues long. V was pared by 3 bases and J by 6 bases, with 15 bases between. CDR1 is MNHEY, CDR2 SVGAGI, per germline. The CDR3 DNA is TGTGCCAGCAGTTATTCCCTCGAGGGTGGCGAGCAGTACTTC. It specifies CASSYSLEGGEQYF.